Described below is a single T cell receptor (beta chain) sequence and its context. In the authors' methods: Reference gene primers were amplified, and this amplification served to estimate nucleated cell counts. Libraries were prepared by immunoSEQ multiplex PCR; TCRdb keeps only in-frame clonotypes and omits some of them. V, J and clone size were drawn from that table, and D and trimming were deduced from the DNA. The data contain about 210,000 clones, approximately 89% of them singletons. This sample stems from a study of blood T cell repertoires in COVID-19. Study overall: There were acute and convalescent COVID-19 samples, and they came from the United States, Italy and Spain. The cDNA or gDNA used as material had been derived from T cells, B-cell-depleted T cells, or PBMCs.

The germline CDR1 and CDR2 sequences are MNHNS and SASEGT. The CDR3 consists of 16 residues. V lost 3 bases, J lost 0 bases, and 12 bases lay in between. This sequence originates from a woman in her thirties or forties with acute or convalescent COVID-19. J is TRBJ1-3 and V is TRBV6-1; maybe TRBD1 (5 bases). Sequenced input: peripheral blood. The DNA for the CDR3 is TGTGCCAGCAGTGACCAGGGCGTAGACTCTGGAAACACCATATATTTT. It is translated as CASSDQGVDSGNTIYF.